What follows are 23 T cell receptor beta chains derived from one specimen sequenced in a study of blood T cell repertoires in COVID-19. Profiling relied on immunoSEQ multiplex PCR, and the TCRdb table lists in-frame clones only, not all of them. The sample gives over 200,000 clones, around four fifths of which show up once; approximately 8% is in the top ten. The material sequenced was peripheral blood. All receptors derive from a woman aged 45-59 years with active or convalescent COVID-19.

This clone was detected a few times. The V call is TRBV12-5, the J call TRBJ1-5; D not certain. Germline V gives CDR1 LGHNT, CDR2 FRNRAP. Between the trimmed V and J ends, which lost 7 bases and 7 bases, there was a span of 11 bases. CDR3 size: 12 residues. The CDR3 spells CASVGEAQPQHF. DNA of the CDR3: TGTGCTAGTGTAGGCGAGGCACAGCCCCAGCATTTT. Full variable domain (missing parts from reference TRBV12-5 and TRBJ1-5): DARVTQTPRHKVTEMGQEVTMRCQPILGHNTVFWYRQTMMQGLELLAYFRNRAPLDDSGMPKDRFSAEMPDATLATLKIQPSEPRDSAVYFCASVGEAQPQHFGDGTRLSIL.

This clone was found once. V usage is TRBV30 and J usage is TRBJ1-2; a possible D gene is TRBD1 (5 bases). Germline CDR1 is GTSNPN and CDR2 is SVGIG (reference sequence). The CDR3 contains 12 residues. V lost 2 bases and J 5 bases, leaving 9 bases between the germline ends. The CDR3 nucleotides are TGTGCCTGGAGTCCCAGGGTATATGGCTACACCTTC. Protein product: CAWSPRVYGYTF. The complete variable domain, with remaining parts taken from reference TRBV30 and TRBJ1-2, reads SQTIHQWPATLVQPVGSPLSLECTVEGTSNPNLYWYRQAAGRGLQLLFYSVGIGQISSEVPQNLSASRPQDRQFILSSKKLLLSDSGFYLCAWSPRVYGYTFGSGTRLTVV.

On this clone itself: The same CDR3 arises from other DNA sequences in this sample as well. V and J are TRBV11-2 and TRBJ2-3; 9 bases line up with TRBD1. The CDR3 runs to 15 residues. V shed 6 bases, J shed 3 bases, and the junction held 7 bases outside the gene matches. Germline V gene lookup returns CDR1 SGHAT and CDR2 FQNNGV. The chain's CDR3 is CASSAGQGSTDTQYF. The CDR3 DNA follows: TGTGCCAGCAGTGCGGGACAGGGTTCAACAGATACGCAGTATTTT.

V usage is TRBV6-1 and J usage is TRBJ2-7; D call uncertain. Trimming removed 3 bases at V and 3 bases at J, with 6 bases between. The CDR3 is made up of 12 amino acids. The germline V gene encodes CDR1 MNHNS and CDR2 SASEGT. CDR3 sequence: CASSEGRYEQYV. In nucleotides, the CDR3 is TGTGCCAGCAGTGAGGGCCGCTACGAGCAGTACGTC.

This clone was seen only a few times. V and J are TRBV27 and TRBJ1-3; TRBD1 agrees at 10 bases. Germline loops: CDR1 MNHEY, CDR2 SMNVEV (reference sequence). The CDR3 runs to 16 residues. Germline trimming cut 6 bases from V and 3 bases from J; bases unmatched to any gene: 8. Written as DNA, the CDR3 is TGTGCCAGCAGACCACACCGGACAGGGGGTGGAAACACCATATATTTT. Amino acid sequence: CASRPHRTGGGNTIYF.

CDR3 DNA: TGTGCCAGCACCGCGACAGGGGGCGCTTACTATGGCTACACCTTC. This sequence encodes CASTATGGAYYGYTF. The gene calls are TRBV6-5 and TRBJ1-2, with TRBD1 matching over 10 bases. The CDR3 contains 15 residues. Germline-derived CDR1 and CDR2 are MNHEY and SVGAGI. J gave up 3 bases and V 7 bases, and 8 bases lay outside the gene matches.

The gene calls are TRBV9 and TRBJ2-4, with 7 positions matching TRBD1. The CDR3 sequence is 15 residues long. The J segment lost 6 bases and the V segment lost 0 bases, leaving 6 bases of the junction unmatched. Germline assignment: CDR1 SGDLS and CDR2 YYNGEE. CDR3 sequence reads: CASSVEGGAGNIQYF. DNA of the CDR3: TGTGCCAGCAGCGTAGAAGGGGGCGCGGGAAACATTCAGTACTTC.

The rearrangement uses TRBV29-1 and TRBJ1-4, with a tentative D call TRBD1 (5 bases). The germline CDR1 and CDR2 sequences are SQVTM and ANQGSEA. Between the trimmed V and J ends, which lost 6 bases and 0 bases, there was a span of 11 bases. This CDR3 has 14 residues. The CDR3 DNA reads TGCAGCGTGTCGACAGCCTCAACTAATGAAAAACTGTTTTTT. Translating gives CSVSTASTNEKLFF.

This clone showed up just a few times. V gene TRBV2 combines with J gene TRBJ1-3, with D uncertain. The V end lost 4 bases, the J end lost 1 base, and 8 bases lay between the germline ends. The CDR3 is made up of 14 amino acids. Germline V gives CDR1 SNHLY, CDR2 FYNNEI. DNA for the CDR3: TGTGCCAGCAGTGTGGCAAAGTCTGGAAACACCATATATTTT. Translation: CASSVAKSGNTIYF.

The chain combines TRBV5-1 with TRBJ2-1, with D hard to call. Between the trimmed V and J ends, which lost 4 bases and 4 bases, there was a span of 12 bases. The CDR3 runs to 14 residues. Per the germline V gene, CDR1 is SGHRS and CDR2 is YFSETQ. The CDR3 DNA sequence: TGCGCCAGCAGCCTAGGAAAACGTTACAATGAGCAGTTCTTC. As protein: CASSLGKRYNEQFF.

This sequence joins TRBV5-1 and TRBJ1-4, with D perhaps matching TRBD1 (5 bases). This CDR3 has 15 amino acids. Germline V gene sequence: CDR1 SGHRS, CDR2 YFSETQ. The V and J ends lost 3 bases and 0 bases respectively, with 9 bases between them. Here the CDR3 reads CASSSSGTTNEKLFF. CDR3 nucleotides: TGCGCCAGCAGCTCCTCAGGGACAACTAATGAAAAACTGTTTTTT.

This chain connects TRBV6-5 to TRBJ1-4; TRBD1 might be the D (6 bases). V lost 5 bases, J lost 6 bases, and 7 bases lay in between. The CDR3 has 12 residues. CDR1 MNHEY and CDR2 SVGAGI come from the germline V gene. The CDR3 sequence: CASSRQDEKLFF. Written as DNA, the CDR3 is TGTGCCAGCAGTAGACAGGATGAAAAACTGTTTTTT.

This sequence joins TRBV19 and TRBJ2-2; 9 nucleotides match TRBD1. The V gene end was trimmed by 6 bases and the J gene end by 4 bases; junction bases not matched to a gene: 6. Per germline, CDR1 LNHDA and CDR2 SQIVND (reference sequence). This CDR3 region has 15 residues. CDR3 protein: CASRDRGLSTGELFF. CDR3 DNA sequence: TGTGCCAGTAGGGACAGGGGACTGTCCACCGGGGAGCTGTTTTTT.

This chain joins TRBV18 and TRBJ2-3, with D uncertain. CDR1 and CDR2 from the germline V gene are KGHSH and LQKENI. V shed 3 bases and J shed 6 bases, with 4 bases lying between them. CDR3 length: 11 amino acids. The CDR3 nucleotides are TGTGCCAGCTCACCTGGCGATACGCAGTATTTT. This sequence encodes CASSPGDTQYF.

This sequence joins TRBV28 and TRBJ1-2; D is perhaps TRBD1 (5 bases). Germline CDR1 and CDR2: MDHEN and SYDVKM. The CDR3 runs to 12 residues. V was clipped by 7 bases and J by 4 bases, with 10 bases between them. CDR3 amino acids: CASIGGFYGYTF. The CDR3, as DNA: TGTGCCAGCATCGGGGGGTTCTATGGCTACACCTTC.

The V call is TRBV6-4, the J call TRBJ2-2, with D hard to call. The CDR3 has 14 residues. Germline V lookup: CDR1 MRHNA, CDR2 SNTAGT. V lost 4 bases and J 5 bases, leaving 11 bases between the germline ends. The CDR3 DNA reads TGTGCCAGCAGTGCGTCTGTACTAACCGGGGAGCTGTTTTTT. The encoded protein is CASSASVLTGELFF.

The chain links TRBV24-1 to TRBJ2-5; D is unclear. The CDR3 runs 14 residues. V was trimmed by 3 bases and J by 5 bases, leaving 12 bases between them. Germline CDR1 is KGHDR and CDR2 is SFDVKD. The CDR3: CATSDADVGETQYF. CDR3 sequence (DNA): TGTGCCACCAGTGATGCCGACGTCGGGGAGACCCAGTACTTC.

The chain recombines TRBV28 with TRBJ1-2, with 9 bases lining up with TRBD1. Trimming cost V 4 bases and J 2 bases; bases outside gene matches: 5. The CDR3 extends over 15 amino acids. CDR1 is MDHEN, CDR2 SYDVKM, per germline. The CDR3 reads CASSWDREGNYGYTF. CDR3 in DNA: TGTGCCAGCAGTTGGGACAGGGAGGGAAACTATGGCTACACCTTC.

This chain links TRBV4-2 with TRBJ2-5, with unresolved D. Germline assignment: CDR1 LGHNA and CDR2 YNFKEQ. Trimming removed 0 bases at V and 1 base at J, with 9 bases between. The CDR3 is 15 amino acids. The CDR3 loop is CASSQDAATQETQYF. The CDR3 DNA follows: TGTGCCAGCAGCCAAGATGCGGCGACCCAAGAGACCCAGTACTTC.

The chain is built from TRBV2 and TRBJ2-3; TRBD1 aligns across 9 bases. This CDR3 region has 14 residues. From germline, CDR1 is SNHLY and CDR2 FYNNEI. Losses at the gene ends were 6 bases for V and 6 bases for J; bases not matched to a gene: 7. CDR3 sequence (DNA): TGTGCCAGCAGCACAGGGGGCGTCCTGGATACGCAGTATTTT. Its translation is CASSTGGVLDTQYF.

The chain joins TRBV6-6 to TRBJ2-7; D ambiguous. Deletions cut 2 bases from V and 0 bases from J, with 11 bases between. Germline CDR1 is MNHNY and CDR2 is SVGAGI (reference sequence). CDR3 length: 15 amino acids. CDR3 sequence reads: CASSYGVMDSYEQYV. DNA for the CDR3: TGTGCCAGCAGTTACGGAGTAATGGACTCCTACGAGCAGTACGTC.

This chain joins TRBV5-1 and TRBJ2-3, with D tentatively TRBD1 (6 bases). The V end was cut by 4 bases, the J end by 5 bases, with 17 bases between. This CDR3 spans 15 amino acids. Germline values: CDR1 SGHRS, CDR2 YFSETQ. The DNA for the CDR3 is TGCGCCAGCAGCAAGACAGGAACCCGCGGAGATACGCAGTATTTT. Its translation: CASSKTGTRGDTQYF.

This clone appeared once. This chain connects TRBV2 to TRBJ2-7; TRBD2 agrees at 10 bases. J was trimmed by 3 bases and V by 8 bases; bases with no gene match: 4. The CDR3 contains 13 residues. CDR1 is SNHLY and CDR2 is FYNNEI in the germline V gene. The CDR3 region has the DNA TGTGCCAGCTGCGCTAGCGGGAGCTACGAGCAGTACGTC. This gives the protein CASCASGSYEQYV.